A selection of T cell receptor beta chains follows, all from one sample in a study of cytomegalovirus exposure and HLA in healthy donors. TCRdb's table, derived via immunoSEQ multiplex PCR, lists solely in-frame clones and lacks some. Of more than 100,000 clones in the sample, 85% to 90% are singletons; the top ten hold over 6%. Sequenced material: PBMCs. The receptors come from a woman aged 18-29 years in good health and CMV-seropositive. Both conserved end residues are part of each CDR3. A D gene is named only where the DNA matches it firmly.

V gene	J gene	D gene	CDR3 protein	CDR3 DNA
TRBV7-2	TRBJ2-2	-	CASSLGQNTGELFF	TGTGCCAGCAGCTTGGGACAGAACACCGGGGAGCTGTTTTTT
TRBV9	TRBJ2-5	TRBD2	CASSVGRASGTQETQYF	TGTGCCAGCAGCGTAGGAAGGGCTAGCGGTACCCAAGAGACCCAGTACTTC
TRBV11-2	TRBJ1-1	TRBD1	CASSLGGDREAFF	TGTGCCAGCAGCTTAGGGGGGGACAGGGAAGCTTTCTTT
TRBV19	TRBJ2-2	TRBD2	CASSRGGVSAGGELFF	TGTGCCAGTAGTAGGGGGGGTGTATCGGCTGGCGGGGAGCTGTTTTTT
TRBV9	TRBJ2-1	TRBD2	CASSALAGSYNEQFF	TGTGCCAGCAGCGCGCTAGCGGGGAGTTACAATGAGCAGTTCTTC
TRBV5-4	TRBJ1-2	TRBD1	CASTEAGTGYGYTF	TGTGCCAGCACCGAAGCCGGGACAGGGTATGGCTACACCTTC
TRBV6-1	TRBJ2-3	TRBD1	CASSFGQGLTDTQYF	TGTGCCAGCAGTTTCGGACAGGGTTTAACAGATACGCAGTATTTT
TRBV4-3	TRBJ1-2	-	CASSHTGSYNYGYTF	TGCGCCAGCAGCCATACAGGGTCATATAACTATGGCTACACCTTC
TRBV19	TRBJ1-2	TRBD1	CASSHGTESWSDNYGYTF	TGTGCCAGTAGCCACGGGACAGAGTCGTGGAGTGATAACTATGGCTACACCTTC
TRBV11-3	TRBJ1-1	-	CASSLKRLNTEAFF	TGTGCCAGCAGCTTAAAGAGATTGAACACTGAAGCTTTCTTT
TRBV7-6	TRBJ2-7	TRBD2	CASSPGGGSYEQYF	TGTGCCAGCAGCCCCGGCGGGGGTTCCTACGAGCAGTACTTC
TRBV11-2	TRBJ1-3	-	CASSPTGTQGNTIYF	TGTGCCAGCAGCCCGACCGGGACACAAGGAAACACCATATATTTT
TRBV11-2	TRBJ2-7	-	CASSLAEDYYEQYF	TGTGCCAGCAGCTTAGCGGAGGACTACTACGAGCAGTACTTC
TRBV5-1	TRBJ2-1	TRBD1	CASSGSDRGYEQFF	TGCGCCAGCAGCGGCTCGGACAGGGGATACGAGCAGTTCTTC
TRBV6-5	TRBJ2-7	TRBD1	CASSYRTGSSYEQYF	TGTGCCAGCAGTTACAGGACAGGGAGCTCCTACGAGCAGTACTTC